The 32 T cell receptor beta chains given below trace back to one sample, sequenced in a study of early T cells in non-severe SARS-CoV-2 infection. One entry per CDR3 protein results from TCRdb running MiXCR on the 5' RACE reads. The sample contains tens of thousands of distinct CDR3 sequences, 9% to 14% of which appear only once. The sample taken for sequencing was whole blood. The receptors here all came from an adult who was a healthcare worker with PCR-confirmed SARS-CoV-2 infection or an uninfected control (not recorded which).

The chain joins TRBV5-6 to TRBJ2-1; TRBD1 matches at 7 bases. Trimming removed 7 bases from V and 7 bases from J; junction bases left unmatched: 8. The germline gives CDR1 SGHDT, CDR2 YYEEEE. This CDR3 contains 13 residues. In nucleotides, the CDR3 is TGTGCCAGCTGGGGGCCGACAGGGAATGAGCAGTTCTTC. It yields the protein CASWGPTGNEQFF.

This clonotype has at least ten counts. This chain links TRBV5-1 with TRBJ2-7, with 8 bases matching TRBD1. Germline V gene sequence: CDR1 SGHRS, CDR2 YFSETQ. Unmatched junction bases numbered 12, after V lost 4 bases and J lost 6 bases. This CDR3 comprises 15 residues. The CDR3 region has the DNA TGCGCCAGCAGCGTACGACAGGGGAAAGGCGGCGAGCAGTACTTC. Translation gives CASSVRQGKGGEQYF.

V usage is TRBV11-2 and J usage is TRBJ2-3; D gene unclear. From germline, CDR1 is SGHAT and CDR2 FQNNGV. V was clipped by 1 base and J by 5 bases, with 13 bases between them. CDR3 size: 15 residues. CDR3 sequence reads: CASSLAPRPEDTQYF. For the CDR3, the DNA is TGTGCCAGCAGCTTAGCGCCTCGACCCGAAGATACGCAGTATTTT.

This clonotype was picked up many times. This sequence joins TRBV7-3 and TRBJ2-1, with 10 nucleotides matching TRBD2. The CDR3 is 15 amino acids. The V and J ends lost 4 bases and 9 bases, in that order; junction bases with no gene match: 9. Germline values: CDR1 SGHTA, CDR2 FQGTGA. This chain's CDR3 is CASSSSGGPLGEQFF. The CDR3 DNA sequence: TGTGCCAGCAGCTCTAGCGGGGGCCCCCTCGGTGAGCAGTTCTTC.

This clonotype has a handful of counts. This chain links TRBV11-2 with TRBJ2-1; D is ambiguous. The CDR3 spans 15 residues. Germline V gives CDR1 SGHAT, CDR2 FQNNGV. Trimming took off 0 bases at V and 1 base at J, with 7 bases between the two ends. The DNA for the CDR3 is TGTGCCAGCAGCTTAGAAAAGCCTTCCTACAATGAGCAGTTCTTC. It specifies CASSLEKPSYNEQFF.

This clonotype was picked up a small number of times. The chain employs TRBV20-1 and TRBJ2-5, with 7 bases lining up with TRBD2. The germline V gene encodes CDR1 DFQATT and CDR2 SNEGSKA (reference sequence). The CDR3 contains 15 residues. The ends lost 5 bases at V and 3 bases at J; junction bases unmatched: 12. CDR3 in DNA: TGCAGTGCTCCTCCCCCGGGGGGAAGGAAAGAGACCCAGTACTTC. It is translated as CSAPPPGGRKETQYF.

This clonotype was recorded a few times. The rearrangement joins TRBV7-8 to TRBJ2-7; unclear D gene. CDR3 length: 14 amino acids. Germline V CDR1 and CDR2: SGHVS, FQNEAQ. V was cut by 5 bases and J by 0 bases, with 11 bases left in between. CDR3 loop: CASSLRRTSYEQYF. CDR3 DNA sequence: TGTGCCAGCAGCCTCAGGAGAACCTCCTACGAGCAGTACTTC.

This clonotype has a count of ten or more. This chain uses TRBV2 with TRBJ2-2, with D maybe TRBD2 (6 bases). This CDR3 region has 17 residues. In germline, CDR1 is SNHLY, CDR2 FYNNEI. Trimming pared 5 bases from V and 7 bases from J, leaving 23 bases between. CDR3 DNA sequence: TGTGCCAGCAGTATAAATGGGGCGACTAGACCCTTCGGGGAGCTGTTTTTT. Protein: CASSINGATRPFGELFF.

This clonotype occurred a few times. The chain joins TRBV21-1 to TRBJ1-2. TRBV21-1 is classified as a pseudogene. This CDR3 comprises 12 residues. The CDR3 DNA sequence: TGTGCCAGCAGCCAGCCCAGATCTGGCTACACCTTC. This codes for CASSQPRSGYTF.

At least ten counts were recorded for this clonotype. J is TRBJ1-3 and V is TRBV12-3 or TRBV12-4; D ambiguous. There are 13 residues in the CDR3. V was trimmed by 3 bases and J by 12 bases, leaving 15 bases between them. The CDR3 DNA is TGTGCCAGCAGTTTCCTCTTACCCGGCTACATATATTTT. This sequence encodes CASSFLLPGYIYF.

This clonotype was seen more than once but under ten times. The CDR3 reads CASRSTNYGYTF. CDR3 bases: TGTGCCAGCAGGAGCACTAACTATGGCTACACCTTC. This chain uses TRBV3-1 with TRBJ1-2; D is ambiguous. Trimming cost V 6 bases and J 0 bases, with 5 bases left between them. Germline values: CDR1 LGHDT, CDR2 YNNKEL (reference sequence). The CDR3 runs 12 residues.

The table lists this clonotype with many counts. V usage is TRBV11-2 and J usage is TRBJ2-1; 8 bases agree with TRBD1. The junction had 10 bases not matched to a gene; V was cut back by 0 bases and J by 6 bases. Germline V gene sequence: CDR1 SGHAT, CDR2 FQNNGV. The CDR3 spans 17 residues. CDR3 sequence: CASSLDIWTGNGNEQFF. The CDR3 nucleotides are TGTGCCAGCAGCTTAGACATATGGACAGGGAATGGCAATGAGCAGTTCTTC.

The gene calls are TRBV3-1 and TRBJ2-7; a weak D match, TRBD2 (6 bases). The germline V gene encodes CDR1 LGHDT and CDR2 YNNKEL (reference sequence). The CDR3 consists of 14 residues. V was pared by 0 bases and J by 7 bases, with 13 bases between. The CDR3 is CASSQDLETSEQYF. As DNA, the CDR3 is TGTGCCAGCAGCCAAGATCTCGAGACTAGTGAGCAGTACTTC.

The chain links TRBV20-1 to TRBJ2-3, with D perhaps matching TRBD1 (5 bases). CDR3 length equals 13 residues. The V and J ends lost 3 bases and 2 bases respectively, with 9 bases between them. Germline V gene sequence: CDR1 DFQATT, CDR2 SNEGSKA (reference sequence). The CDR3, as DNA: TGCAGTGCTAGTATCAGGGCCACAGATACGCAGTATTTT. It specifies CSASIRATDTQYF.

The V call is TRBV12-3 or TRBV12-4, the J call TRBJ2-4, with D perhaps assigned TRBD1 or TRBD2 (6 bases each). This CDR3 contains 12 residues. The V gene lost 5 bases and the J gene lost 8 bases, with 10 bases spanning the gap. CDR3 bases: TGTGCCAGCAGTGCTAGGGGGGACATTCAGTACTTC. Translation gives CASSARGDIQYF.

This clonotype has ten or more counts. The chain joins TRBV5-1 to TRBJ1-6; a weak D match, TRBD1 (6 bases). The CDR3 length is 16 residues. Looked up from germline, CDR1 is SGHRS and CDR2 is YFSETQ. Trimming shortened V by 4 bases and J by 0 bases, and 11 bases separated the two germline ends. CDR3 sequence reads: CASSPTGSSYNSPLHF. CDR3 nucleotides: TGCGCCAGCAGCCCAACAGGGAGCTCCTATAATTCACCCCTCCACTTT.

This clonotype was counted many times. The chain carries TRBV5-5 and TRBJ2-7, with a weak D call TRBD2 (6 bases). The CDR3 has 15 residues. Trimming stripped 0 bases from V and 4 bases from J, with 14 bases between. Germline CDR1 is SGHKS and CDR2 is YYEKEE (reference sequence). CDR3 bases: TGTGCCAGCAGCTTGGCCCCCCAGGAGGGGTACGAGCAGTACTTC. It codes for CASSLAPQEGYEQYF.

This chain uses TRBV5-1 with TRBJ2-7, with D possibly matching TRBD2 (6 bases). Germline CDR1 is SGHRS and CDR2 is YFSETQ. V was trimmed by 0 bases and J by 2 bases, leaving 9 bases between them. The CDR3 runs to 14 residues. In DNA, the CDR3 is TGCGCCAGCAGCTTGGCTAGCGATCCCTACGAGCAGTACTTC. Translated: CASSLASDPYEQYF.

Many counts were recorded for this clonotype. The V gene is TRBV7-9, the J gene TRBJ1-4, with 7 bases lining up with TRBD1. The CDR3 extends over 14 amino acids. With V trimmed by 3 bases and J by 7 bases, 5 bases remained unmatched. Looked up from germline, CDR1 is SEHNR and CDR2 is FQNEAQ (reference sequence). CDR3 region: CASSLGGQIEKLFF. CDR3 DNA: TGTGCCAGCAGCTTGGGGGGACAGATTGAAAAACTGTTTTTT.

This clonotype was seen many times. The chain links TRBV9 to TRBJ2-3, with a weak D call TRBD1 (6 bases). V shed 3 bases and J shed 2 bases, with 13 bases lying between them. Germline-derived CDR1 and CDR2 are SGDLS and YYNGEE. The CDR3 has 15 residues. CDR3 sequence (DNA): TGTGCCAGCAGCGGGTACAGGGACCCCACAGATACGCAGTATTTT. It codes for CASSGYRDPTDTQYF.

This clonotype is a singleton in its sample. The rearrangement uses TRBV7-2 and TRBJ2-7, with D perhaps assigned TRBD1 or TRBD2 (5 bases each). Trimming took off 5 bases at V and 3 bases at J, with 17 bases between the two ends. The CDR3 has 15 residues. Germline CDR1 reads SGHTA; CDR2 reads FQGNSA. This CDR3 reads CASSPPTGLFYEQYF. The CDR3 nucleotides are TGTGCCAGCAGCCCTCCAACGGGGCTTTTCTACGAGCAGTACTTC.

This clonotype was recorded at least ten times. This chain links TRBV18 with TRBJ1-1, with TRBD1 matching over 9 bases. CDR1 and CDR2 from the germline V gene are KGHSH and LQKENI. The CDR3 runs 15 residues. Germline trimming cut 4 bases from V and 3 bases from J; bases unmatched to any gene: 6. CDR3 bases: TGTGCCAGCTCACAATACAGGGGGCTGGACACTGAAGCTTTCTTT. This codes for CASSQYRGLDTEAFF.

This clonotype came up many times. This sequence joins TRBV20-1 and TRBJ1-1, with TRBD1 matching 10 bases. The V gene's germline CDR1 is DFQATT and CDR2 SNEGSKA (reference sequence). Germline trimming cut 8 bases from V and 1 base from J; bases unmatched to any gene: 4. There are 13 residues in the CDR3. In DNA, the CDR3 is TGCAGTTCCGGACAGGGGGGGAACACTGAAGCTTTCTTT. Encoded protein: CSSGQGGNTEAFF.

This clonotype was observed a handful of times. The rearrangement joins TRBV12-3 or TRBV12-4 to TRBJ2-1; TRBD2 aligns across 13 bases. V was clipped by 5 bases and J by 7 bases; unmatched bases: 5. This CDR3 is 15 amino acids long. The CDR3 loop reads CASSLLAGGLNEQFF. In nucleotides, the CDR3 is TGTGCCAGCAGTCTACTAGCGGGGGGGCTAAATGAGCAGTTCTTC.

Many counts were recorded for this clonotype. The rearrangement joins TRBV18 to TRBJ2-1; 7 bases are shared with TRBD2. The V gene's germline CDR1 is KGHSH and CDR2 LQKENI. The V segment lost 5 bases and the J segment 5 bases; nucleotides outside the gene matches: 6. The CDR3 sequence is 14 residues long. The CDR3 loop is CASSSGTTHNEQFF. DNA of the CDR3: TGTGCCAGCTCATCCGGGACTACCCACAATGAGCAGTTCTTC.

This chain links TRBV29-1 with TRBJ2-5; D is perhaps TRBD2 (7 bases). Germline V gives CDR1 SQVTM, CDR2 ANQGSEA. The CDR3 runs 12 residues. V lost 7 bases and J lost 4, with 13 bases in between. CDR3 nucleotide sequence: TGCAGCGCGACTAGGGGGGGAGAGACCCAGTACTTC. Translating it yields CSATRGGETQYF.

This rearrangement joins TRBV24-1 to TRBJ2-3, with 11 positions matching TRBD2. CDR1 is KGHDR and CDR2 is SFDVKD in the germline V gene. CDR3 length: 17 amino acids. Unmatched junction bases numbered 9, after V lost 6 bases and J lost 2 bases. CDR3 nucleotide sequence: TGTGCCACCAGTAATTCCATAGCGGGAGGGACCACAGATACGCAGTATTTT. It translates to CATSNSIAGGTTDTQYF.

The table lists this clonotype with a few counts. The chain couples TRBV10-2 to TRBJ2-1; 9 bases align to TRBD2. Germline lookup yields CDR1 WSHSY and CDR2 SAAADI. V lost 1 base and J lost 7; bases outside the gene matches: 2. The CDR3 covers 14 residues. The CDR3 protein is CASSELAGANEQFF. The CDR3 DNA sequence: TGCGCCAGCAGTGAGTTAGCGGGAGCGAATGAGCAGTTCTTC.

In regard to this clonotype: A much larger clone is a single base away; this may be a read error. The chain links TRBV12-5 to TRBJ1-1; possible D gene TRBD1, 6 bases. The germline gives CDR1 LGHNT, CDR2 FRNRAP. This CDR3 is built from 13 residues. The CDR3 here is CARGSFGGRDTFF. In nucleotides, the CDR3 is TGTGCTAGAGGTTCGTTTGGTGGCAGGGACACTTTCTTT.

This clonotype has at least ten counts. The DNA of the CDR3 is TGTGCCAGCAGTGACAGGGGGAGGCAGCCCCAGCATTTT. As protein: CASSDRGRQPQHF. The chain combines TRBV6-5 with TRBJ1-5; TRBD1 agrees at 9 bases. V lost 5 bases and J lost 7; bases outside the gene matches: 3. Germline loops: CDR1 MNHEY, CDR2 SVGAGI. The CDR3 is 13 amino acids.

This clonotype was seen at least ten times. This chain links TRBV28 with TRBJ2-2; 7 nucleotides line up with TRBD2. CDR1 and CDR2 (germline): MDHEN, SYDVKM. CDR3 length: 16 residues. With 6 bases clipped from V and 0 bases from J, the junction kept 7 bases outside the gene matches. DNA of the CDR3: TGTGCCAGCAGGCCAGCGGGGATAGCGAACACCGGGGAGCTGTTTTTT. Translating it yields CASRPAGIANTGELFF.

Remarks on this clonotype: Mismatch with germline at one junction end may stem from a read error. The gene calls are TRBV6-5 and TRBJ2-7; D is ambiguous. The CDR3 has 14 amino acids. In germline, CDR1 is MNHEY, CDR2 SVGAGI. CDR3 in amino acids: CAGSYSSSSYEQYF. The CDR3 DNA follows: TGTGCCGGCAGTTACTCGTCGAGCTCCTACGAGCAGTACTTC.